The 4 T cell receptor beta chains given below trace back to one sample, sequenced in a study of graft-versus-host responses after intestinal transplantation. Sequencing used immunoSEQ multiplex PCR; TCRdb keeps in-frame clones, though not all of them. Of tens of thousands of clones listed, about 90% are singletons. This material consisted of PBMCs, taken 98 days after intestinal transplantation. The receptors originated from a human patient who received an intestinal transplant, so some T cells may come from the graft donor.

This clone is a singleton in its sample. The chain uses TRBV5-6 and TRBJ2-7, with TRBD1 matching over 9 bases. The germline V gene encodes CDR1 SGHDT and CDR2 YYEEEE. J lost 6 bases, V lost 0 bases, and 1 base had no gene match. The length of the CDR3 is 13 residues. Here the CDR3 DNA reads TGTGCCAGCAGCTTGGGACAGGGGGGCGAGCAGTACTTC. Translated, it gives CASSLGQGGEQYF.

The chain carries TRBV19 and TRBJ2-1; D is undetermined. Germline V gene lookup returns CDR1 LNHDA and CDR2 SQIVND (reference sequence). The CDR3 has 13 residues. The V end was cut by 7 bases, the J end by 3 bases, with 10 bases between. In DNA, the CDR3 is TGTGCCAGTACCTTGACTGACTACAATGAGCAGTTCTTC. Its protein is CASTLTDYNEQFF. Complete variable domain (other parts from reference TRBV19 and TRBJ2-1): DGGITQSPKYLFRKEGQNVTLSCEQNLNHDAMYWYRQDPGQGLRLIYYSQIVNDFQKGDIAEGYSVSREKKESFPLTVTSAQKNPTAFYLCASTLTDYNEQFFGPGTRLTVL.

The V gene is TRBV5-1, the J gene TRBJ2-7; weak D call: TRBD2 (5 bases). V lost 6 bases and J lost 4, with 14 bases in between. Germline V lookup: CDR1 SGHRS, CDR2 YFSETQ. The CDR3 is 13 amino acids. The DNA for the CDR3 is TGCGCCAGCAATTCGGGAAAATTATACGAGCAGTACTTC. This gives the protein CASNSGKLYEQYF.

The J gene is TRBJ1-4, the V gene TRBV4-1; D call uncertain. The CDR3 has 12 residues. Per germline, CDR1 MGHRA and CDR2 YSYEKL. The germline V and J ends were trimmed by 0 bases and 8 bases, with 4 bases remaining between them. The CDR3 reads CASSQDGEKLFF. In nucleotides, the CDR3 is TGCGCCAGCAGCCAAGATGGGGAAAAACTGTTTTTT.